This TCR beta chain was identified in a study of cytomegalovirus exposure and HLA in healthy donors. In regard to this clone: Antigen specificity is unknown.

Germline loops: CDR1 MNHGY, CDR2 SAAAGT. The CDR3 sequence is 13 residues long. V lost 6 bases, J lost 0 bases, and 9 bases lay in between. Regarding the study as a whole: TCR beta V segments were, for the most part, productive about 87% or about 30% of the time in an earlier analysis. Some V segments, including TRBV6-2 and TRBV6-3, were excluded as indistinguishable.

The PCR ran on 60 Vbeta and 13 Jbeta primers. This table comes from immunoSEQ multiplex PCR, and its TCRdb copy is limited to in-frame clones, with some not included. This sample yields roughly 140,000 clones, of which roughly 80% are seen a single time; around 6.2% belongs to the top ten. The sequencing input was PBMCs. The receptor comes from a young man in good health and CMV-seropositive. This chain links TRBV6-8 with TRBJ2-7, with a possible D match to TRBD1 (6 bases). The CDR3 coding sequence is TGTGCCAGCAGGGGACATCTCTCCTACGAGCAGTACTTC. The encoded protein is CASRGHLSYEQYF.